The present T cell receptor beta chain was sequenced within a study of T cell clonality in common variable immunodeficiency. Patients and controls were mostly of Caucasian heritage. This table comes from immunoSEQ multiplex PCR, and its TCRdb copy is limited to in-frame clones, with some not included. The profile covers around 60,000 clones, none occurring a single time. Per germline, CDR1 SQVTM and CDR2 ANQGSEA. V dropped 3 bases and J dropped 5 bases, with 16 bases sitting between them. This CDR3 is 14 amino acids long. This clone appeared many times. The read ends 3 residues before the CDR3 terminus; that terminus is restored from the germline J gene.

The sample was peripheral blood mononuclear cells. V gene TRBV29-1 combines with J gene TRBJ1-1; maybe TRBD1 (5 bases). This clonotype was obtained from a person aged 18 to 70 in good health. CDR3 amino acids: CSVDLRTGVTEAFF. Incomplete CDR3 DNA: TGCAGCGTTGATCTCCGAACGGGGGTTACTGAA.